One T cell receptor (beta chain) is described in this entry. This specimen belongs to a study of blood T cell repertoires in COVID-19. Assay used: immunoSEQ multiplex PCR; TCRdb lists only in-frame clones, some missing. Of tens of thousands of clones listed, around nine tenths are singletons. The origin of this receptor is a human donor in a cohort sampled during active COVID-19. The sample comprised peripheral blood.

The CDR3 here is CASSLLQGSSYNEQFF. In DNA form, the CDR3 reads TGCGCCAGCAGCCTACTTCAGGGGTCCTCCTACAATGAGCAGTTCTTC. V gene TRBV4-1 combines with J gene TRBJ2-1; maybe TRBD1 (6 bases). Trimming shortened V by 4 bases and J by 0 bases, and 13 bases separated the two germline ends. There are 16 residues in the CDR3. The germline gives CDR1 MGHRA, CDR2 YSYEKL.